This T cell receptor beta chain is from a study of hypomethylating agent response in myelodysplastic syndrome. V dropped 2 bases and J dropped 0 bases, with 5 bases sitting between them. The germline CDR1 and CDR2 sequences are SGHDN and FVKESK. The CDR3 loop spans 14 amino acids. TCRdb keeps only in-frame clones here, not all; method: immunoSEQ multiplex PCR. The sample yields about 4,400 clones, 80% to 85% seen once. The V gene is TRBV14, the J gene TRBJ1-5; D call uncertain. The clonotype originates from a human donor with myelodysplastic syndrome. The material was bone marrow, obtained before or after starting hypomethylating agent treatment for myelodysplastic syndrome (not recorded which). The DNA of the CDR3 is TGTGCCAGCAGCCAAACGAATAGCAATCAGCCCCAGCATTTT. Translation: CASSQTNSNQPQHF.